This T cell receptor beta chain appears in the sequencing data of a study of graft-versus-host responses after intestinal transplantation (dated by TCRdb to 2020 to 2022). With regard to the full study: Recipients received multivisceral, liver-intestinal, or isolated intestinal transplants. Every recipient was given anti-thymocyte globulin induction, followed by roughly 3 years of maintenance tacrolimus and steroids. After intestinal transplantation, graft-versus-host and host-versus-graft alloreactive T cell clones in the graft, circulation and bone marrow were tracked using bulk TCR-beta CDR3 sequencing. To identify alloreactive clones, pre-transplant mixed lymphocyte reaction products were sequenced and compared with unstimulated pre-transplant donor and recipient T cells. The cohort enrolled 24 intestinal transplant recipients, one of whom was a retransplant, and a few patients without pretransplant specimens were excluded. A peak of at least 4% donor T cells among recipient peripheral blood mononuclear cells was the definition used for donor T cell macrochimerism. Rather than being sequenced by the commercial service, samples from a few later patients were sequenced in-house on an Illumina MiSeq and processed with MiXCR.

The time point label, as the study defines it: cells obtained before transplantation from donor or recipient. CD3+CD4+ and CD3+CD8+ populations were FACS-sorted from unstimulated pre-transplant donor and recipient cells taken from spleen or lymph nodes. Study-wide conclusions, independent of this receptor: In patients with donor T cell macrochimerism, the allografts had high GvH to HvG T cell clonal ratios. GvH clones were detected in recipient bone marrow, and some appeared earlier in ileal mucosa or blood, consistent with an intestinal mucosal origin. The relatively low number and heterogeneity of intestinal transplant patients limited the conclusions. Early after transplant, peak levels of circulating GvH clones were found to be associated with declines in HvG clones.

A remark on this clone: There is no known antigen for this receptor. No clone much larger than this one lies a single base away; base qualities are absent.

For CDR1 and CDR2, the germline V gene lists SGHTA and FQGTGA. The junction shows trimming of 5 bases on V and 4 bases on J, and the gene matches do not reach 8 bases of it. Its CDR3 holds 17 amino acids, cysteine through phenylalanine. The retained sequence is limited to the CDR3, 51 bases, with the frame set at the first base. The method behind the library was the immunoSEQ multiplex PCR assay. For most patients, genomic DNA was isolated with the Qiagen DNeasy Blood and Tissue Kit and sent frozen to Adaptive Biotechnologies for TCR sequencing. For most patients, genomic DNA was subjected to high-throughput TCR-beta CDR3 sequencing by Adaptive Biotechnologies. On the authors' methods: TCR sequencing data for approximately 17 patients were retrieved from Adaptive's ImmunoSEQ software; three other patients were processed with MiXCR and VDJtools. CD4 versus CD8 sorting errors were corrected by removing sequences found in both subsets at a frequency ratio below 5:1. Because the origin of CDR3 nucleotide sequences shared between donor and recipient could not be assigned, those sequences were removed. Alloreactive clones required at least 2-fold expansion over unstimulated cells and minimum CFSE-low frequency of 0.002% (template counts) or 0.001% (read counts). A clone was considered mappable if detected in the sequenced pre-transplant spleen, lymph node, or MLR CFSE-low populations of the donor or recipient. The cumulative frequency of alloreactive clones was calculated as a percentage of all sequences, weighted by copy number. TCRdb stores this immuneACCESS table with in-frame sequences only. Part of the clones is absent; in the studies checked, under half of the shortfall reflects unresolved V genes, and no reason is known for the rest. The V and J calls and clone size were taken over from that table, and D and trimming were inferred from the DNA. In this sample the table shows 75,000 to 100,000 clones, roughly 80% of which occur a single time. The leading ten clones occupy about 18% of the sample.

This TCR was sampled from a human donor who received an intestinal transplant. The material sequenced was unstimulated CD8+ T cells sorted from spleen or lymph node cells, taken before intestinal transplant. The chain was built from TRBV7-3 and TRBJ2-1, with 13 bases matching TRBD2. The CDR3 loop reads CASSPGTSGNRYNEQFF. The DNA sequence is as follows: TGTGCCAGCAGCCCCGGGACTAGCGGGAATAGGTACAATGAGCAGTTCTTC.